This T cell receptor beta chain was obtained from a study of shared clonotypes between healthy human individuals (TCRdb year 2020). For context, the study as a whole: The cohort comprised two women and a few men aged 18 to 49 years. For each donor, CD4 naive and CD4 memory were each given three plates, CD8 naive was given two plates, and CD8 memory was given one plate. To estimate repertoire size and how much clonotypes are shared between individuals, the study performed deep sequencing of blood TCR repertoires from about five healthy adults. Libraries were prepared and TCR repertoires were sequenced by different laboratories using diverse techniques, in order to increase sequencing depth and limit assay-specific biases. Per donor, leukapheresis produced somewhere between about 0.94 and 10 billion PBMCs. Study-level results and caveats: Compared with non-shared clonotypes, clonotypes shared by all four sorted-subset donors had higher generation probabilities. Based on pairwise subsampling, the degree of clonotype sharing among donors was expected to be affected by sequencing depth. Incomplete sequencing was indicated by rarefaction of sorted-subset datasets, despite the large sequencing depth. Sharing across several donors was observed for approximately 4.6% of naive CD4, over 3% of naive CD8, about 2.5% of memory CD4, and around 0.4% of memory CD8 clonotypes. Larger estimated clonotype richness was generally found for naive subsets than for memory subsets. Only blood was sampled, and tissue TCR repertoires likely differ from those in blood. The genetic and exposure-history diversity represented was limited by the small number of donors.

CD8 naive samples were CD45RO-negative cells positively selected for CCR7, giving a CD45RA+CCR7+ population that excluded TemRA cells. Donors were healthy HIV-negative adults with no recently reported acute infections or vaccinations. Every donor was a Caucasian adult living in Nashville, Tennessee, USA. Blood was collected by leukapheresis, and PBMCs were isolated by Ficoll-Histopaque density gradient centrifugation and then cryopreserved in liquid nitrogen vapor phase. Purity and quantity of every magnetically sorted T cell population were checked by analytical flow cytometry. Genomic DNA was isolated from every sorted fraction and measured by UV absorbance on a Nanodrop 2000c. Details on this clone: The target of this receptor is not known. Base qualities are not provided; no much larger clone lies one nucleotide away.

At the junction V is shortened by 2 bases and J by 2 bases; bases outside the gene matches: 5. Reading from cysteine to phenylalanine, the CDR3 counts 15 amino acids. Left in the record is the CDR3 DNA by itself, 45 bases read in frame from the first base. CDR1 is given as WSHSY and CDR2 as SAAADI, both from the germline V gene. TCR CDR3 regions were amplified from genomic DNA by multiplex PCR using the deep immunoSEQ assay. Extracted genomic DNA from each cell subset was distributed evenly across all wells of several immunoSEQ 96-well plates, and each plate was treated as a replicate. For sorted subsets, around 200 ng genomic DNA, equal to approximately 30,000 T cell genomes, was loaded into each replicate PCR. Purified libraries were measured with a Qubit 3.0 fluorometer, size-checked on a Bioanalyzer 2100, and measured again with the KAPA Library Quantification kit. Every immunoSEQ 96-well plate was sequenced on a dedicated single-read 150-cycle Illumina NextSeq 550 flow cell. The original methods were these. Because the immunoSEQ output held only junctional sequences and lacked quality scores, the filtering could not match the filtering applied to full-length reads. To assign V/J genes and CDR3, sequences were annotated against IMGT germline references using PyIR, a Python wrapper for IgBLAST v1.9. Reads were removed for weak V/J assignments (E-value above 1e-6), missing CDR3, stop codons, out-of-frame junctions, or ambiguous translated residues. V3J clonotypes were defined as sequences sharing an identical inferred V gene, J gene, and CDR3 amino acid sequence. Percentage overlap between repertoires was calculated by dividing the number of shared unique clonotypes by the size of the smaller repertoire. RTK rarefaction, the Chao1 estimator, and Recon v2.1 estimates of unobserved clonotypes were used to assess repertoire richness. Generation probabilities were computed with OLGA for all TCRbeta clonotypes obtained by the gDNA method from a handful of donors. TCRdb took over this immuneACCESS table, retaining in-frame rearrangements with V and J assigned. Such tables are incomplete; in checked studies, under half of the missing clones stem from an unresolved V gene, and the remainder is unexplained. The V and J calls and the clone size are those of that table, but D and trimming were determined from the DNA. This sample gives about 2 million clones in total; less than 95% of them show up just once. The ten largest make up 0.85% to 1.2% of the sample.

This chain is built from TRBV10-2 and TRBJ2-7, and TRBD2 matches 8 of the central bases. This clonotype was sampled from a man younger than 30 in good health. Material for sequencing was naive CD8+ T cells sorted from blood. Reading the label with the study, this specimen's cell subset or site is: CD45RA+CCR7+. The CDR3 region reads CASSEGIAGPYEQYF. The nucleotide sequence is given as TGCGCCAGCAGTGAGGGGATAGCGGGGCCCTACGAGCAGTACTTC.